The clone carrying this T cell receptor beta chain came up many times. The antigen remains unidentified. The CDR3 regions of TCR beta were amplified from RNA transcripts. In the first-round RT-PCR of the TCR CDR3, the HTBI primer set was used. TCRdb reprocessed the multiplex PCR reads via MiXCR and lists one record per CDR3 protein. The sample has over 550,000 distinct CDR3 sequences, roughly 17% seen once. This sample was taken from a study of T cells in Graves' hyperthyroidism and ophthalmopathy. General study results and limits: In simple terms, a model built on 13 V-J features told ophthalmopathy apart from stable hyperthyroidism.

CDR3 length: 15 amino acids. Per the germline V gene, CDR1 is SGHDT and CDR2 is YYEEEE. The V end was cut by 0 bases, the J end by 2 bases, with 10 bases between. The clonotype was recovered from a woman younger than 30 with Graves' hyperthyroidism. The sample consisted of blood. The chain is built from TRBV5-6 and TRBJ2-3, with D possibly matching TRBD2 (6 bases). This chain's CDR3 is CASSLGGDFTDTQYF. The CDR3 nucleotides read TGTGCCAGCAGCTTGGGCGGGGATTTCACAGATACGCAGTATTTT. Looking up the rest from reference TRBV5-6 and TRBJ2-3 gives the full variable domain: DAGVTQSPTHLIKTRGQQVTLRCSPKSGHDTVSWYQQALGQGPQFIFQYYEEEERQRGNFPDRFSGHQFPNYSSELNVNALLLGDSALYLCASSLGGDFTDTQYFGPGTRLTVL.